This entry lists 24 T cell receptor beta chains sequenced from one sample in a study of T cell repertoires in cytomegalovirus infection. TCRdb analysed the reads with MiXCR anew, one entry per CDR3 protein. The table includes approximately 470,000 distinct CDR3 sequences, 42% detected once. Their specific antigens are unknown. The sample in question was cultured PBMCs, obtained from culture after CMV antigen stimulation. These receptors came from a human donor in good health (CMV status not recorded). Some clones in this sample may be carry-over from other donors' samples.

The chain is built from TRBV6-6 and TRBJ2-1; D is possibly TRBD2 (5 bases). The CDR3 has 12 amino acids. V dropped 6 bases and J dropped 11 bases, with 14 bases sitting between them. The V gene's germline CDR1 is MNHNY and CDR2 SVGAGI (reference sequence). Here the CDR3 DNA reads TGTGCCAGCAGCTCCCCCGGGGTCCAGCAGTTCTTC. It specifies CASSSPGVQQFF.

V and J are TRBV12-3 or TRBV12-4 and TRBJ2-5; 7 bases line up with TRBD1. Unmatched junction bases numbered 12, after V lost 7 bases and J lost 7 bases. The CDR3 has 14 amino acids. CDR3: CASKTRDRMVTQYF. In nucleotides, the CDR3 is TGTGCCAGCAAAACCCGGGACAGAATGGTGACCCAGTACTTC.

In its sample, this clonotype was seen a few times. The chain links TRBV6-5 to TRBJ1-4; D call uncertain. This CDR3 is built from 12 residues. V was trimmed by 6 bases and J by 7 bases, leaving 9 bases between them. From germline, CDR1 is MNHEY and CDR2 SVGAGI. CDR3 in DNA: TGTGCCAGCAGCTTGGGCCTTGAAAAACTGTTTTTT. Encoded protein: CASSLGLEKLFF.

This chain joins TRBV12-5 and TRBJ2-7, with TRBD1 identical over 7 bases. Germline-derived CDR1 and CDR2 are LGHNT and FRNRAP. With V trimmed by 5 bases and J by 7 bases, 11 bases remained unmatched. The CDR3 contains 14 residues. CDR3 loop: CASGPLTGKGEQYF. The DNA of the CDR3 is TGTGCTAGTGGTCCATTGACAGGGAAAGGAGAGCAGTACTTC.

This clonotype has only a few counts. The chain is built from TRBV11-2 and TRBJ1-3, with a tentative D call TRBD1 (6 bases). This CDR3 is built from 15 residues. Trimming took off 2 bases at V and 2 bases at J, with 10 bases between the two ends. From germline, CDR1 is SGHAT and CDR2 FQNNGV. CDR3 amino acids: CASSLWGGTGNTIYF. CDR3 nucleotide sequence: TGTGCCAGCAGCTTATGGGGGGGCACTGGAAACACCATATATTTT.

This clonotype was seen many times. The V call is TRBV7-8, the J call TRBJ1-2; perhaps TRBD1 as D (5 bases). This CDR3 region has 14 residues. In germline, CDR1 is SGHVS, CDR2 FQNEAQ. V shed 5 bases and J shed 2 bases, with 12 bases lying between them. The CDR3 is CASSPGQGNYGYTF. The CDR3 DNA sequence: TGTGCCAGCAGCCCAGGCCAGGGAAACTATGGCTACACCTTC.

A few counts support this clonotype. The chain couples TRBV7-2 to TRBJ1-3, with D possibly matching TRBD1 (6 bases). The CDR3 is made up of 15 amino acids. V dropped 5 bases and J dropped 4 bases, with 15 bases sitting between them. In germline, CDR1 is SGHTA, CDR2 FQGNSA. CDR3 DNA: TGTGCCAGCAGCACGACGGGGGCAGGCGGAAACACCATATATTTT. Amino acids: CASSTTGAGGNTIYF.

The V gene is TRBV4-1, the J gene TRBJ2-1, with D perhaps being TRBD1 or TRBD2 (5 bases each). Germline lookup yields CDR1 MGHRA and CDR2 YSYEKL. CDR3 length equals 15 residues. Trimming removed 4 bases at V and 8 bases at J, with 18 bases between. This CDR3 is CASSRQKLPGYEQFF. Here the CDR3 DNA reads TGCGCCAGCAGCCGACAGAAACTTCCGGGGTATGAGCAGTTCTTC.

The rearrangement links TRBV7-8 to TRBJ2-2; TRBD1 aligns across 8 bases. Germline V gives CDR1 SGHVS, CDR2 FQNEAQ. The CDR3 contains 14 residues. The ends lost 3 bases at V and 3 bases at J; junction bases unmatched: 0. CDR3 sequence reads: CASSLDRDTGELFF. The CDR3 DNA follows: TGTGCCAGCAGCTTGGACAGGGACACCGGGGAGCTGTTTTTT.

The chain carries TRBV5-1 and TRBJ2-5, with TRBD1 as a possible D gene (6 bases). The CDR3 has 14 residues. Per the germline V gene, CDR1 is SGHRS and CDR2 is YFSETQ. Trimming took off 0 bases at V and 5 bases at J, with 11 bases between the two ends. CDR3 region: CASSLEQGGETQYF. The CDR3 coding sequence is TGCGCCAGCAGCTTGGAACAGGGCGGGGAGACCCAGTACTTC.

This clonotype was found a few times. V usage is TRBV7-2 and J usage is TRBJ2-7; D unresolved. With 5 bases removed from V and 6 bases from J, the gap between germline ends came to 14 bases. The CDR3 length is 13 residues. Germline assignment: CDR1 SGHTA and CDR2 FQGNSA. In DNA form, the CDR3 reads TGTGCCAGCAGCCCCCCGGTCCGGGTCGAGCAGTACTTC. The encoded protein is CASSPPVRVEQYF.

This CDR3 reads CASSPGHHYEQYF. For the CDR3, the DNA is TGTGCCAGCAGTCCAGGACACCACTACGAGCAGTACTTC. The chain couples TRBV28 to TRBJ2-7; D is possibly TRBD1 (5 bases). V lost 5 bases and J lost 3, with 11 bases in between. The CDR3 has 13 residues. CDR1 is MDHEN and CDR2 is SYDVKM in the germline V gene.

This rearrangement joins TRBV6-5 to TRBJ1-1, with D possibly TRBD1 on 5 matching bases. CDR1 is MNHEY, CDR2 SVGAGI, per germline. This CDR3 contains 15 residues. Trimming left V 0 bases short and J 1 base short, with 9 bases between. The CDR3 here is CASSYSPQGNTEAFF. The CDR3 DNA reads TGTGCCAGCAGTTACTCCCCTCAGGGGAACACTGAAGCTTTCTTT.

The chain links TRBV7-9 to TRBJ2-4; D is uncertain. There are 12 residues in the CDR3. The germline V and J ends were trimmed by 1 base and 14 bases, with 12 bases remaining between them. CDR1 and CDR2 (germline): SEHNR, FQNEAQ (reference sequence). In DNA, the CDR3 is TGTGCCAGCAGCTTAGATTTATCTCTTGAGTACTTC. Translation gives CASSLDLSLEYF.

This clonotype was counted only a few times. The CDR3 DNA follows: TGTGCCAGCAGCTTGAACGCGGGGGGCTCCGAGCAGTACTTC. Its translation is CASSLNAGGSEQYF. The V gene is TRBV7-6, the J gene TRBJ2-7; TRBD2 matches 8 bases. Germline trimming cut 3 bases from V and 6 bases from J; bases unmatched to any gene: 7. The CDR3 runs to 14 residues. Germline CDR1 is SGHVS and CDR2 is FNYEAQ.

This rearrangement joins TRBV20-1 to TRBJ2-1; 10 bases align to TRBD2. Germline loops: CDR1 DFQATT, CDR2 SNEGSKA (reference sequence). The CDR3 runs to 14 residues. V lost 6 bases, J lost 7 bases, and 9 bases stayed unmatched. This chain's CDR3 is CSATLAGIGNEQFF. CDR3 nucleotides: TGCAGTGCCACACTAGCGGGAATAGGGAATGAGCAGTTCTTC.

This clonotype was seen only a few times. V is TRBV11-2 and J is TRBJ2-5, with TRBD2 matching over 7 bases. Trimming took 3 bases from V and 1 from J; bases not matched to a gene: 11. Germline-derived CDR1 and CDR2 are SGHAT and FQNNGV. The CDR3 spans 17 residues. The CDR3 sequence is CASSFRNWDYPQETQYF. CDR3 bases: TGTGCCAGCAGCTTTAGGAACTGGGACTACCCCCAAGAGACCCAGTACTTC.

This clonotype appeared a few times. The V gene is TRBV4-1, the J gene TRBJ2-3, with 8 bases that match TRBD1. V lost 1 base, J lost 0 bases, and 6 bases stayed unmatched. The CDR3 runs to 17 residues. Germline values: CDR1 MGHRA, CDR2 YSYEKL. The CDR3 sequence is CASSQAHRQGSTDTQYF. The CDR3 nucleotides read TGCGCCAGCAGCCAAGCCCATCGACAGGGGAGCACAGATACGCAGTATTTT.

The rearrangement uses TRBV5-4 and TRBJ1-1; TRBD1 aligns across 10 bases. Trimming removed 6 bases from V and 4 bases from J; junction bases left unmatched: 6. The germline CDR1 and CDR2 sequences are SGHNT and YYREEE (reference sequence). The CDR3 has 14 amino acids. The CDR3 here is CASTGGQGPTEAFF. CDR3 in DNA: TGTGCCAGCACCGGGGGACAGGGGCCCACTGAAGCTTTCTTT.

J is TRBJ2-1 and V is TRBV10-3; 11 bases are a match to TRBD2. After removal of 4 bases from V and 4 bases from J, the junction contained 0 bases not matched to a gene. Germline V gene lookup returns CDR1 ENHRY and CDR2 SYGVKD. CDR3 length: 14 residues. CDR3 DNA: TGTGCCATCAGTGTAGCGGGAGGGTACAATGAGCAGTTCTTC. This translates into CAISVAGGYNEQFF.

The chain couples TRBV27 to TRBJ1-5, with 7 bases fitting TRBD1. J gave up 7 bases and V 0 bases, and 9 bases lay outside the gene matches. The CDR3 contains 16 residues. The germline V gene encodes CDR1 MNHEY and CDR2 SMNVEV (reference sequence). The CDR3 loop is CASSLSGDSRDQPQHF. In DNA form, the CDR3 reads TGTGCCAGCAGTTTATCGGGGGACAGCCGGGACCAGCCCCAGCATTTT.

J is TRBJ1-2 and V is TRBV19; D call uncertain. This CDR3 spans 14 amino acids. Germline CDR1 is LNHDA and CDR2 is SQIVND (reference sequence). V was pared by 7 bases and J by 0 bases, with 12 bases between. The CDR3 reads CASNNLGANYGYTF. The CDR3 DNA reads TGTGCCAGTAATAACCTCGGAGCTAACTATGGCTACACCTTC.

The CDR3 DNA sequence: TGTGCCAGCAGCCAAGAAAGGCTTGGGGAGACCCAGTACTTC. Protein product: CASSQERLGETQYF. The rearrangement joins TRBV4-2 to TRBJ2-5; D is uncertain. Per germline, CDR1 LGHNA and CDR2 YNFKEQ. Trimming pared 0 bases from V and 5 bases from J, leaving 10 bases between. This CDR3 has 14 residues.

J is TRBJ1-3 and V is TRBV12-3 or TRBV12-4; 7 bases agree with TRBD1. The CDR3 length is 14 residues. Trimming cost V 6 bases and J 3 bases; bases outside gene matches: 5. Here the CDR3 reads CASRRQGGGNTIYF. As DNA, the CDR3 is TGTGCCAGCAGGAGACAGGGTGGTGGAAACACCATATATTTT.